This T cell receptor (beta chain) is from a study of cytomegalovirus exposure and HLA in healthy donors. This clone has only a few counts. This CDR3 is 14 amino acids long. J gave up 7 bases and V 3 bases, and 6 bases lay outside the gene matches. Germline V CDR1 and CDR2: SGHAT, FQNNGV. It was with 60 Vbeta and 13 Jbeta primers that the PCR ran. Some clones are missing from TCRdb's copy, which holds only in-frame ones; the method was immunoSEQ multiplex PCR. Here the sample spans about 240,000 clones, 70% to 90% being singletons. The receptor's source is a woman aged 60-70 years in good health and CMV-seropositive. The chain links TRBV11-2 to TRBJ1-5; 7 positions agree with TRBD1. What was sequenced was PBMCs. The CDR3, as DNA: TGTGCCAGCAGCTTCGCAGGGGGAGGCCAGCCCCAGCATTTT. Translated: CASSFAGGGQPQHF.